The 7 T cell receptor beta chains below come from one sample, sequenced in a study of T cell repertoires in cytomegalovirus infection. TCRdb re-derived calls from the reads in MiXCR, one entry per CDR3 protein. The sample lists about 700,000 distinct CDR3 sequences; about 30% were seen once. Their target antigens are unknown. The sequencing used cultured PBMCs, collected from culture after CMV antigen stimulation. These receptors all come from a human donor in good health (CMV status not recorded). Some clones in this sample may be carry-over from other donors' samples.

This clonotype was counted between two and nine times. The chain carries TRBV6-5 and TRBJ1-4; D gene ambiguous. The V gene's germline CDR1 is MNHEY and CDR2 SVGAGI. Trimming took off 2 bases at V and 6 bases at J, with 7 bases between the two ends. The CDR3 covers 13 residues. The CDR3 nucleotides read TGTGCCAGCAGTTACAGGGCCGATGAAAAACTGTTTTTT. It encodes CASSYRADEKLFF.

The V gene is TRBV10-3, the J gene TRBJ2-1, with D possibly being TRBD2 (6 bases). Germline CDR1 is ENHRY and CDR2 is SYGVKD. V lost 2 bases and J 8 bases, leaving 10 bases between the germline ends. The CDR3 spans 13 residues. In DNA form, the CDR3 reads TGTGCCATCAGTGAGGTGGAGGGGCATGAGCAGTTCTTC. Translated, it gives CAISEVEGHEQFF.

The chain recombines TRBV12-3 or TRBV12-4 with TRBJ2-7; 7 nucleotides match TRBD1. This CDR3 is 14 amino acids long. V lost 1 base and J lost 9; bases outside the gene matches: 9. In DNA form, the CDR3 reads TGTGCCAGCAGTTTAGAGAGGACAGGTCGGTGGCAGTACTTC. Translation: CASSLERTGRWQYF.

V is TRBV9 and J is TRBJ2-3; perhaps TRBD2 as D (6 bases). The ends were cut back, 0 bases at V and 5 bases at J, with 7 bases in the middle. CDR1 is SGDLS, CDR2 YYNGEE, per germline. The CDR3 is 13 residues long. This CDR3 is CASSVVTRDTQYF. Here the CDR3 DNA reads TGTGCCAGCAGCGTAGTGACTAGAGATACGCAGTATTTT. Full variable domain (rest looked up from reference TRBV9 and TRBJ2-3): DSGVTQTPKHLITATGQRVTLRCSPRSGDLSVYWYQQSLDQGLQFLIQYYNGEERAKGNILERFSAQQFPDLHSELNLSSLELGDSALYFCASSVVTRDTQYFGPGTRLTVL.

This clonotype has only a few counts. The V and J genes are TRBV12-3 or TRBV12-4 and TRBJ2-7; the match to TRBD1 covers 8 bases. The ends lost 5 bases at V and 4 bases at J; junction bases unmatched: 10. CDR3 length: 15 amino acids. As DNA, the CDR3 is TGTGCCAGCAGTGCCCGACAGGGGATGGGGTACGAGCAGTACTTC. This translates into CASSARQGMGYEQYF.

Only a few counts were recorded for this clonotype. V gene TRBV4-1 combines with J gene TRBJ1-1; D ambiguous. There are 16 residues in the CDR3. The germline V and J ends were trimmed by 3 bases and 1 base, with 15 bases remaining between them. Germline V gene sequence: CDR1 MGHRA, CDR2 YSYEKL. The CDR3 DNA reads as TGCGCCAGCAGCCATCTGCTTGAACAGCAGAACACTGAAGCTTTCTTT. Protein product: CASSHLLEQQNTEAFF.

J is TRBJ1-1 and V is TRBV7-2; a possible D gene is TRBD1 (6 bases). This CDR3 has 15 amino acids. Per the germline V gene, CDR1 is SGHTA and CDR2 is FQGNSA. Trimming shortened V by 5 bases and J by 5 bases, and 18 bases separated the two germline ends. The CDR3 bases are TGTGCCAGCAGCCAAGGGGGGGCCGGGGGTACTGAAGCTTTCTTT. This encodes CASSQGGAGGTEAFF.